The 9 T cell receptor beta chains given below trace back to one sample, sequenced in a study of cytomegalovirus exposure and HLA in healthy donors. A multiplex PCR was run with 60 Vbeta primers and 13 Jbeta primers. The table came from immunoSEQ multiplex PCR; TCRdb's copy has only in-frame clones and leaves some out. This sample has some 110,000 clones, with roughly 76% found just once. Specimen: PBMCs. Source of these receptors: a man aged 50-60 years in good health and CMV-seropositive.

The CDR3 DNA follows: TGTGCCAGCACCACAGGGTGGAAAGAGGCCAACGTCCTGACTTTC. As protein: CASTTGWKEANVLTF. The gene calls are TRBV6-5 and TRBJ2-6; tentatively, D is TRBD1 (6 bases). The germline gives CDR1 MNHEY, CDR2 SVGAGI. V lost 7 bases, J lost 6 bases, and 16 bases lay in between. The CDR3 is 15 amino acids.

This CDR3 reads CSVEQGRASEQYF. The CDR3 nucleotides are TGCAGCGTTGAGCAGGGGAGGGCGAGCGAGCAGTACTTC. The chain uses TRBV29-1 and TRBJ2-7; D perhaps matches TRBD2 (7 bases). Trimming took off 3 bases at V and 6 bases at J, with 15 bases between the two ends. The CDR3 sequence is 13 residues long. Germline V lookup: CDR1 SQVTM, CDR2 ANQGSEA.

This clone turned up a few times. This sequence joins TRBV21-1 and TRBJ2-3; TRBD1, the D gene given by the table, was not confirmed from the DNA. TRBV21-1 represents a pseudogene. The CDR3 extends over 16 amino acids. CDR3 sequence reads: CASSIERTRCTDTQYF. For the CDR3, the DNA is TGTGCCAGCAGCATCGAACGGACACGTTGCACAGATACGCAGTATTTT.

The chain links TRBV6-1 to TRBJ1-1; D perhaps matches TRBD1 (5 bases). V was cut by 2 bases and J by 4 bases, with 11 bases left in between. The germline CDR1 and CDR2 sequences are MNHNS and SASEGT. This CDR3 has 14 amino acids. DNA for the CDR3: TGTGCCAGCAGTGAACGGGGGAAGATCACTGAAGCTTTCTTT. This translates into CASSERGKITEAFF.

CDR3 sequence reads: CATDRGGGELFF. Written as DNA, the CDR3 is TGTGCCACCGACAGGGGTGGCGGGGAGCTGTTTTTT. This chain uses TRBV15 with TRBJ2-2; TRBD1 matches at 8 bases. Trimming at V came to 8 bases and at J to 7 bases, leaving 3 bases not matched to a gene. Germline V gene data show CDR1 as LNHNV and CDR2 as YYDKDF (reference sequence). CDR3 length: 12 residues. The variable domain in full, completed from reference TRBV15 and TRBJ2-2, reads DAMVIQNPRYQVTQFGKPVTLSCSQTLNHNVMYWYQQKSSQAPKLLFHYYDKDFNNEADTPDNFQSRRPNTSFCFLDIRSPGLGDTAMYLCATDRGGGELFFGEGSRLTVL.

A word on this clone: Other DNA sequences of this sample code for an identical CDR3. The genes are TRBV5-1 and TRBJ2-5; 7 nucleotides match TRBD1. Germline loops: CDR1 SGHRS, CDR2 YFSETQ. Unmatched junction bases numbered 6, after V lost 0 bases and J lost 4 bases. This CDR3 spans 15 amino acids. Here the CDR3 DNA reads TGCGCCAGCAGCTTGGGGACAGGAGGCGGAGAGACCCAGTACTTC. Translating gives CASSLGTGGGETQYF.

This clone was detected only once. The V call is TRBV13, the J call TRBJ2-7; D possibly corresponds to TRBD1 (6 bases). The CDR3 covers 13 residues. V shed 3 bases and J shed 3 bases, with 9 bases lying between them. Looked up from germline, CDR1 is PRHDT and CDR2 is FYEKMQ (reference sequence). CDR3 loop: CASSLVQGYEQYF. CDR3 DNA: TGTGCCAGCAGCTTGGTACAGGGCTACGAGCAGTACTTC. Filled out from reference TRBV13 and TRBJ2-7, the complete variable domain reads AAGVIQSPRHLIKEKRETATLKCYPIPRHDTVYWYQQGPGQDPQFLISFYEKMQSDKGSIPDRFSAQQFSDYHSELNMSSLELGDSALYFCASSLVQGYEQYFGPGTRLTVT.

This chain connects TRBV27 to TRBJ1-4; 7 nucleotides agree with TRBD1. The junction had 8 bases not matched to a gene; V was cut back by 7 bases and J by 6 bases. This CDR3 region has 14 residues. CDR1 is MNHEY, CDR2 SMNVEV, per germline (reference sequence). CDR3 nucleotides: TGTGCCAGCACCCTGGTAGGGGGCGATGAAAAACTGTTTTTT. Translated: CASTLVGGDEKLFF.

The CDR3 nucleotides read TGCGCCAGCAGTGCCGGAGACCACGGGGGGGCATATGATACGCAGTATTTT. Protein: CASSAGDHGGAYDTQYF. The V call is TRBV10-1, the J call TRBJ2-3; 8 nucleotides agree with TRBD2. The CDR3 loop spans 17 amino acids. V was pared by 4 bases and J by 6 bases, with 15 bases of the junction left unmatched. The germline V gene has CDR1 WNHNN and CDR2 SYGVQD (reference sequence).